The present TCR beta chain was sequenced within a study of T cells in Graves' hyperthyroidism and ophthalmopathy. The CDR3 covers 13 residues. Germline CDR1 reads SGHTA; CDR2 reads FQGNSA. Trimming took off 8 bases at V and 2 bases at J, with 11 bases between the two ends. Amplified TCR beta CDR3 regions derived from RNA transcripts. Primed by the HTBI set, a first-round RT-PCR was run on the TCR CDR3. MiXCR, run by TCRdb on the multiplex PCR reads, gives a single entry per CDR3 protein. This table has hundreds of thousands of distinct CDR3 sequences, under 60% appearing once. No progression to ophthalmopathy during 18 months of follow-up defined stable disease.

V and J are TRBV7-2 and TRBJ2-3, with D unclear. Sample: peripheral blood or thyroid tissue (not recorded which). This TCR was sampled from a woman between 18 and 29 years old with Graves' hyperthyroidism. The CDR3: CASGARVTDTQYF. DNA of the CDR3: TGTGCCAGCGGAGCCAGAGTCACAGATACGCAGTATTTT.